This T cell receptor (beta chain) appears in the sequencing data of a study of cytomegalovirus exposure and HLA in healthy donors. Across the study: A preliminary data release comprised around 85 million unique TCRs obtained from HLA-typed donors.

J gave up 0 bases and V 4 bases, and 5 bases lay outside the gene matches. CDR1 and CDR2 (germline): SGHRS, YFSETQ. CDR3 length: 15 amino acids. Of note for this clone: Its antigen is currently unknown.

Findings and caveats of the study: The later analysis indicated that the majority of CMV-associated TCR beta chains appeared HLA-restricted.

In the PCR, 60 Vbeta and 13 Jbeta primers were used. Authors' processing steps: A follow-up analysis tallied 65 million to 80 million unique TCR beta chains, about 11 million shared. The repertoire was sequenced with immunoSEQ multiplex PCR; TCRdb's copy has only in-frame clones and lacks some. V, J and clone size derive from that table, while D and trimming were established from the DNA sequence. In the table there are tens of thousands of clones, approximately 78% of which are singletons. The chain links TRBV5-1 to TRBJ2-3, with 7 bases that match TRBD2. This TCR came from a middle-aged woman in good health and CMV-seropositive. Sequencing input: PBMCs. The CDR3 region is CASSPRAGSTDTQYF. Here the CDR3 DNA reads TGCGCCAGCAGCCCGAGAGCGGGAAGCACAGATACGCAGTATTTT.